This T cell receptor delta chain was recorded in a study of γδ T cells in repeated Plasmodium falciparum infection. Study in general: Timepoints: baseline, immediately before selected infections, and 21 days after every infection. Study results and caveats: Vdelta2-negative gammadelta repertoires, largely Vdelta1+, seemingly showed infection-driven waves of new clonal selection. Compared with Australian children, Malian Vdelta2-negative repertoires seemed more clonal, less diverse, less shared. Many TCRgamma sequences overlapped between individuals in stable Vgamma9/Vdelta2+ repertoires.

TCRdb repeated clone calling on the multiplex PCR reads with CATT. The sample includes about 50,000 delta-chain clones, roughly 2% seen only once; the top ten take approximately 25%. Gammadelta T cells were flow-sorted from PBMC into Vgamma9/Vdelta2+ and Vdelta2-negative populations for bulk analysis. In this sample, this clone turned up a few times. Its antigen remains unidentified. Other DNA variants within this sample encode the same CDR3. Germline V lookup: CDR1 NSMFDY, CDR2 ISSIKDK. The CDR3 loop spans 14 amino acids. The sequenced sample consisted of gamma-delta T cells from blood. The J gene was not called, though the V gene is TRAV29/DV5; the table assigns TRDD2, which was not confirmed against the DNA. The sequence was obtained from a pool of human donors (malaria-infected and uninfected, not separated). In nucleotides, the CDR3 is TGTGCAGCAAGCGCGCTGCCTTCCCTTGATAAACTCATCTTC. Translated: CAASALPSLDKLIF.